Each of the 26 T cell receptor beta chains below was sequenced from the same sample in a study of regulatory T cells in long-lasting Graves disease (dated by TCRdb to the early 2020s). Reading the label with the study, this specimen's time point is: newly diagnosed GD, antithyroid drugs for less than 3 months. For both TCR sequencing and RNA sequencing, RNA was extracted from PBMCs using TRIzol. Receptor libraries were prepared by multiplex PCR. The instrument given in TCRdb is Illumina HiSeq 4000. CDR3 regions were amplified by Arm-PCR with iRepertoire HTBI primers to construct TCR beta libraries. Using fastp trimming at Q25 and MiXCR clonotype assembly, TCRdb reanalyzed the public sequencing data and kept in-frame beta chains. Here each entry gathers all rows of one CDR3 protein and keeps the most common genes and DNA. The sample contains roughly 420,000 distinct CDR3 sequences, around 15% of them found a single time. About 24% of the sample comes from the top ten.

Sequenced material: peripheral blood mononuclear cells (PBMCs), taken at new diagnosis, from a patient treated with antithyroid drugs. The receptors were gathered from a female donor with Graves disease.

Many counts were recorded for this clonotype. This chain links TRBV5-6 with TRBJ1-1; 8 bases fit TRBD1. This CDR3 is 14 amino acids long. V lost 1 base, J lost 6 bases, and 5 bases stayed unmatched. In germline, CDR1 is SGHDT, CDR2 YYEEEE. CDR3 DNA sequence: TGTGCCAGCAGCTTGCGGCAGGGGGCGCCTGAAGCTTTCTTT. Encoded protein: CASSLRQGAPEAFF.

Ten or more counts support this clonotype. The chain uses TRBV7-3 and TRBJ2-1; 9 bases are shared with TRBD2. Trimming removed 5 bases from V and 9 bases from J; junction bases left unmatched: 11. The CDR3 is 15 residues long. Per germline, CDR1 SGHTA and CDR2 FQGTGA. Here the CDR3 DNA reads TGTGCCAGCAGCCTAAGACTAGCGGATAGGGCTGAGCAGTTCTTC. Amino acid sequence: CASSLRLADRAEQFF.

The chain carries TRBV18 and TRBJ2-5; D uncertain. Germline V gives CDR1 KGHSH, CDR2 LQKENI. This CDR3 spans 15 amino acids. V lost 3 bases and J lost 2, with 13 bases in between. The CDR3 loop reads CASSPSPGHQETQYF. In DNA form, the CDR3 reads TGTGCCAGCTCACCCTCGCCTGGGCATCAAGAGACCCAGTACTTC.

V and J are TRBV10-3 and TRBJ2-7, with D perhaps TRBD1 or TRBD2 (5 bases each). The germline gives CDR1 ENHRY, CDR2 SYGVKD. CDR3 size: 15 residues. V lost 0 bases to trimming and J lost 10 bases, with 19 bases between them. The CDR3 here is CAISESGAATGTQYF. The CDR3 nucleotides are TGTGCCATCAGTGAGTCGGGAGCCGCTACAGGAACACAGTACTTC.

This clonotype was picked up many times. V is TRBV27 and J is TRBJ2-1; 14 nucleotides agree with TRBD2. Unmatched junction bases numbered 11, after V lost 6 bases and J lost 7 bases. This CDR3 contains 17 residues. Germline V gene sequence: CDR1 MNHEY, CDR2 SMNVEV (reference sequence). The CDR3 reads CASSLRRLAGGGNEQFF. The CDR3 DNA is TGTGCCAGCAGCCTCCGGAGACTAGCGGGAGGGGGGAATGAGCAGTTCTTC.

The CDR3 sequence: CASSSFKEGGWGYTF. The CDR3 region has the DNA TGTGCCAGCAGCTCGTTCAAGGAAGGGGGATGGGGCTACACCTTC. This chain links TRBV11-2 with TRBJ1-2, with a tentative D call TRBD1 (6 bases). The CDR3 consists of 15 residues. V was pared by 4 bases and J by 8 bases, with 20 bases between. Germline CDR1 SGHAT, CDR2 FQNNGV.

This clonotype was recorded many times. The CDR3, as DNA: TGTGCCAGCAGTTTTGTGGCGAACACAGATACGCAGTATTTT. Translation: CASSFVANTDTQYF. J is TRBJ2-3 and V is TRBV27; D is ambiguous. The CDR3 extends over 14 amino acids. V gave up 3 bases and J gave up 2 bases, with 9 bases separating them. CDR1 MNHEY and CDR2 SMNVEV come from the germline V gene (reference sequence).

This chain links TRBV20-1 with TRBJ1-2; D gene ambiguous. V shed 6 bases and J shed 7 bases, with 15 bases lying between them. The germline V gene encodes CDR1 DFQATT and CDR2 SNEGSKA (reference sequence). This CDR3 has 12 amino acids. In DNA, the CDR3 is TGCAGTGCCCCTGGCCGAGAAGGTGGCTACACCTTC. Its protein product is CSAPGREGGYTF.

V is TRBV4-2 and J is TRBJ1-2; D is undetermined. This CDR3 is 13 amino acids long. V dropped 2 bases and J dropped 6 bases, with 10 bases sitting between them. CDR1 is LGHNA and CDR2 is YNFKEQ in the germline V gene. CDR3 in amino acids: CASSQCGPNGYTF. CDR3 nucleotides: TGTGCCAGCAGCCAATGTGGGCCCAATGGCTACACCTTC.

In its sample, this clonotype was seen many times. The V call is TRBV20-1, the J call TRBJ1-2, with unresolved D. V lost 0 bases and J lost 2, with 10 bases in between. Germline assignment: CDR1 DFQATT and CDR2 SNEGSKA (reference sequence). The CDR3 is 14 residues long. CDR3 bases: TGCAGTGCTAGAGATCCCGGCTCCAACTATGGCTACACCTTC. It codes for CSARDPGSNYGYTF.

At least ten counts were recorded for this clonotype. The chain couples TRBV4-3 to TRBJ1-2; 9 positions match TRBD1. The germline gives CDR1 LGHNA, CDR2 YSLEER. This CDR3 has 14 amino acids. J was trimmed by 5 bases and V by 2 bases; bases with no gene match: 3. The CDR3 is CASSQTGGFYGYTF. In nucleotides, the CDR3 is TGCGCCAGCAGCCAAACAGGGGGCTTTTATGGCTACACCTTC.

In its sample, this clonotype was seen many times. The chain recombines TRBV4-3 with TRBJ1-5; 7 bases line up with TRBD1. The germline CDR1 and CDR2 sequences are LGHNA and YSLEER. This CDR3 has 15 amino acids. Trimming took 0 bases from V and 4 from J; bases not matched to a gene: 3. CDR3 in amino acids: CASSQDGTANQPQHF. The CDR3 DNA sequence: TGCGCCAGCAGCCAAGACGGGACAGCAAATCAGCCCCAGCATTTT.

This clonotype was seen a few times. The rearrangement uses TRBV13 and TRBJ2-5; D not resolved. V lost 5 bases and J lost 7, with 8 bases in between. CDR1 PRHDT and CDR2 FYEKMQ come from the germline V gene (reference sequence). CDR3 length: 11 amino acids. This chain's CDR3 is CASSPHGTQYF. The CDR3 DNA reads TGTGCCAGCAGCCCACACGGGACCCAGTACTTC.

The chain employs TRBV7-9 and TRBJ2-6, with D tentatively TRBD1 or TRBD2 (5 bases each). Germline values: CDR1 SEHNR, CDR2 FQNEAQ (reference sequence). With 3 bases removed from V and 4 bases from J, the gap between germline ends came to 25 bases. CDR3 length: 20 amino acids. The CDR3 DNA sequence: TGTGCCAGCAGCTTCGTCGCCCGCGGCTGGGGGTCCCAGGGGGCCAACGTCCTGACTTTC. Protein product: CASSFVARGWGSQGANVLTF.

The table lists this clonotype with a few counts. The chain couples TRBV19 to TRBJ1-2, with unresolved D. CDR3 length: 14 residues. CDR1 LNHDA and CDR2 SQIVND come from the germline V gene (reference sequence). The V end lost 6 bases, the J end lost 4 bases, and 15 bases lay between the germline ends. The CDR3 DNA is TGTGCCAGTAGGGGGTCAGCGATTTTCTATGGCTACACCTTC. Translating gives CASRGSAIFYGYTF.

The rearrangement joins TRBV30 to TRBJ2-5, with 7 bases matching TRBD2. The CDR3 spans 15 residues. V lost 2 bases to trimming and J lost 1 base; unmatched junction nucleotides: 7. In germline, CDR1 is GTSNPN, CDR2 SVGIG (reference sequence). The CDR3 here is CAWSWTGGLQETQYF. The CDR3 bases are TGTGCCTGGAGTTGGACGGGAGGTCTCCAAGAGACCCAGTACTTC.

This clonotype was recorded many times. V is TRBV20-1 and J is TRBJ2-5, with TRBD2 identical over 8 bases. The V gene end was trimmed by 0 bases and the J gene end by 5 bases; junction bases not matched to a gene: 14. CDR3 size: 17 residues. Germline values: CDR1 DFQATT, CDR2 SNEGSKA (reference sequence). The chain's CDR3 is CSARDPLGGGPGETQYF. CDR3 bases: TGCAGTGCTAGAGATCCCCTCGGGGGGGGTCCCGGGGAGACCCAGTACTTC.

Remarks on this clonotype: A much larger clone differs from this one at a single base, so this may be a read error. V gene TRBV2 combines with J gene TRBJ2-2; D is possibly TRBD1 (6 bases). Germline V gene lookup returns CDR1 SNHLY and CDR2 FYNNEI. The V and J ends lost 10 bases and 0 bases respectively, with 15 bases between them. The CDR3 has 15 amino acids. The CDR3 loop is CAKNQGPPNTGELFF. As DNA, the CDR3 is TGTGCCAAAAACCAGGGGCCCCCGAACACCGGGGAGCTGTTTTTT. Supplemented by reference TRBV2 and TRBJ2-2, the full variable domain reads EPEVTQTPSHQVTQMGQEVILRCVPISNHLYFYWYRQILGQKVEFLVSFYNNEISEKSEIFDDQFSVERPDGSNFTLKIRSTKLEDSAMYFCAKNQGPPNTGELFFGEGSRLTVL.

This clonotype occurred many times. The rearrangement joins TRBV7-2 to TRBJ2-3; D remains unclear. The CDR3 is 13 amino acids. V was trimmed by 1 base and J by 0 bases, leaving 2 bases between them. The germline gives CDR1 SGHTA, CDR2 FQGNSA. DNA of the CDR3: TGTGCCAGCAGCTTAGTGAGCACAGATACGCAGTATTTT. Protein: CASSLVSTDTQYF.

This clonotype was seen once. The conserved final phenylalanine or tryptophan is absent from the CDR3, which likely points to a read error. The rearrangement links TRBV18 to TRBJ2-3; no definite D call. The V and J ends lost 3 bases and 2 bases respectively, with 3 bases between them. The CDR3 covers 12 residues. Germline V gives CDR1 KGHSH, CDR2 LQKENI. CDR3 sequence reads: CASSPSTDTQYL. CDR3 sequence (DNA): TGTGCCAGCTCACCCTCCACAGATACGCAGTATCTT.

This clonotype was detected ten times or more. The chain links TRBV9 to TRBJ2-2; TRBD2 is a possible D gene (6 bases). V was trimmed by 0 bases and J by 5 bases, leaving 14 bases between them. Germline V lookup: CDR1 SGDLS, CDR2 YYNGEE. The CDR3 has 16 amino acids. This chain's CDR3 is CASSVDPGVGTGELFF. The CDR3 nucleotides are TGTGCCAGCAGCGTAGATCCGGGGGTTGGAACCGGGGAGCTGTTTTTT.

This clonotype was counted at least ten times. The genes are TRBV5-1 and TRBJ1-2; D ambiguous. CDR3 length equals 14 residues. In germline, CDR1 is SGHRS, CDR2 YFSETQ. Trimming removed 4 bases at V and 5 bases at J, with 15 bases between. The CDR3 reads CASSRMDGLYGYTF. The CDR3 DNA sequence: TGCGCCAGCAGCCGTATGGACGGACTTTATGGCTACACCTTC.

The genes are TRBV10-3 and TRBJ1-4, with TRBD1 as a possible D gene (6 bases). V was pared by 0 bases and J by 2 bases, with 13 bases between. This CDR3 comprises 17 residues. Looked up from germline, CDR1 is ENHRY and CDR2 is SYGVKD. As DNA, the CDR3 is TGTGCCATCAGTGAGTCCGGGGGGGGCGGCACTAATGAAAAACTGTTTTTT. Protein product: CAISESGGGGTNEKLFF.

This clonotype was seen a handful of times. This may be a read error, as it is one base from a much larger clone. V gene TRBV2 combines with J gene TRBJ2-5; 11 bases are shared with TRBD2. CDR1 SNHLY and CDR2 FYNNEI come from the germline V gene. The length of the CDR3 is 15 residues. This chain's CDR3 is CASSELAGGQEAQYF. The CDR3, as DNA: TGTGCCAGCAGTGAACTAGCGGGGGGCCAAGAGGCCCAGTACTTC.

This clonotype has ten or more counts. The chain has TRBV6-5 and TRBJ1-1; D unclear. Germline CDR1 is MNHEY and CDR2 is SVGAGI. V lost 2 bases, J lost 1 base, and 8 bases lay in between. The CDR3 is made up of 14 amino acids. DNA for the CDR3: TGTGCCAGCAGTTACGGGCGCGGGAACACTGAAGCTTTCTTT. Protein: CASSYGRGNTEAFF.

Many counts were recorded for this clonotype. The chain links TRBV2 to TRBJ2-5; 8 nucleotides match TRBD1. Germline loops: CDR1 SNHLY, CDR2 FYNNEI. V shed 5 bases, J shed 3 bases, and the junction held 5 bases outside the gene matches. CDR3 length: 14 amino acids. CDR3 nucleotide sequence: TGTGCCAGCAGTCTCCGGGACAGGAAAGAGACCCAGTACTTC. Translating gives CASSLRDRKETQYF.